This entry describes one T cell receptor beta chain. Antigen: not known. Other DNA sequences within the sample encode an identical CDR3. The data are from a study of T cell responses to AZD1222 COVID-19 vaccine. Findings and limits, study-wide: Females made up more of the donors, who were largely white British, and clonal diversity may have come out too low.

Using immunoSEQ multiplex PCR, the repertoire was profiled, and TCRdb retains in-frame clones only, with some absent. The table shows over 100,000 clones, with less than 90% occurring only once. This material consisted of peripheral blood, taken on day 0 of AZD1222 vaccination. This sequence was found in an adult in good health.

DNA for the CDR3: TGTGCCAGTAGTATATCGGGGAACACTGAAGCTTTCTTT. It specifies CASSISGNTEAFF. The V and J genes are TRBV19 and TRBJ1-1; D gene unclear. The CDR3 consists of 13 residues. Germline assignment: CDR1 LNHDA and CDR2 SQIVND (reference sequence). With 2 bases removed from V and 1 base from J, the gap between germline ends came to 5 bases. Drawing the rest from reference TRBV19 and TRBJ1-1, the complete variable domain is DGGITQSPKYLFRKEGQNVTLSCEQNLNHDAMYWYRQDPGQGLRLIYYSQIVNDFQKGDIAEGYSVSREKKESFPLTVTSAQKNPTAFYLCASSISGNTEAFFGQGTRLTVV.